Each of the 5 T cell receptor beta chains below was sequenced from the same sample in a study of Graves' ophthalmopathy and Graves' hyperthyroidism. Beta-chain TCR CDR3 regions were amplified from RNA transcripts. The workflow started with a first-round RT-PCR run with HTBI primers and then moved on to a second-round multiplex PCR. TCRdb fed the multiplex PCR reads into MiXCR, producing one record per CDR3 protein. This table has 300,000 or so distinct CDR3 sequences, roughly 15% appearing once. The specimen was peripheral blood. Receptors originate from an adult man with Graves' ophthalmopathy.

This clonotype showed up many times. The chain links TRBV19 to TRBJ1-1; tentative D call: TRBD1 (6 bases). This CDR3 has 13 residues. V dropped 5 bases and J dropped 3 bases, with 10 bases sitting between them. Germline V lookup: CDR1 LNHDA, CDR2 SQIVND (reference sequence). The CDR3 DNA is TGTGCCAGTAGTGTGACAGGATACACTGAAGCTTTCTTT. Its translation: CASSVTGYTEAFF.

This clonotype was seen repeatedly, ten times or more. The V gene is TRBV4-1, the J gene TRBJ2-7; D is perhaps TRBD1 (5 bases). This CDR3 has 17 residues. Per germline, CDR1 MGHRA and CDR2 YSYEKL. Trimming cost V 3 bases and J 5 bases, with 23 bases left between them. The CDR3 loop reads CASSHPPLLAGPNEQYF. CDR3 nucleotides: TGCGCCAGCAGCCATCCTCCCCTCCTTGCAGGGCCCAACGAGCAGTACTTC.

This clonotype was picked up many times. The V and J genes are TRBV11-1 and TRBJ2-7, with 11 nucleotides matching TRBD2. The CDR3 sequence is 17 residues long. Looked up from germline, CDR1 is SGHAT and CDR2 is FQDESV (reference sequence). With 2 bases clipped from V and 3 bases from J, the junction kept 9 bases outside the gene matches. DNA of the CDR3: TGTGCCAGCAGCTTACTAGCGGGAGGCCCAAGGAACTACGAGCAGTACTTC. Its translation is CASSLLAGGPRNYEQYF.

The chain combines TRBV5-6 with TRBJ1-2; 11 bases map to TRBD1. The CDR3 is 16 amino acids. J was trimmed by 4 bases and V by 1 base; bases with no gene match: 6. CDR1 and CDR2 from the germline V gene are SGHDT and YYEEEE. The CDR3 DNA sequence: TGTGCCAGCAGCTTGCTGGGACAGGGGGACTCCTATGGCTACACCTTC. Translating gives CASSLLGQGDSYGYTF.

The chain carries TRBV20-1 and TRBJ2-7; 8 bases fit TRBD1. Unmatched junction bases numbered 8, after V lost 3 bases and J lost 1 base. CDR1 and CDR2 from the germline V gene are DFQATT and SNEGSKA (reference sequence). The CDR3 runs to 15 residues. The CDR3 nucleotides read TGCAGTGCTAGTGATGGACAGGGCATATCCTACGAGCAGTACTTC. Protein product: CSASDGQGISYEQYF.